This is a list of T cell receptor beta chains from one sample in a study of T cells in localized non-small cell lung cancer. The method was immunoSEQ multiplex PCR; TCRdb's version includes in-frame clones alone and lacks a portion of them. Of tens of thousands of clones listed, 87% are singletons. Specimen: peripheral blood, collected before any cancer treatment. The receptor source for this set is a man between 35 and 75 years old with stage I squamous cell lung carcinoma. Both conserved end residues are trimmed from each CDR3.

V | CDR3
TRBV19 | ASTAIRGGNYGYT
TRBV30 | ASDRMRNSPLH
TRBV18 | ASSPGGNQPQH
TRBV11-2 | ASSPQGPSSGQY
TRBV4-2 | ASSLGQPNTEAF
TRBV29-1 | SVSGRINTEAF
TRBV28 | ASRYTGNYGYT
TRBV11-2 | ASSLTGSNQPQH
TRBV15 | ATRGQDLSPLH
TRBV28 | ASIGAGGSTEAF
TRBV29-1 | SVEAQGSYEQY
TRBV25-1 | ASSAHGYEQY
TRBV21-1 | ASSNLGLAGGRDTGELF
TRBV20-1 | SASHLNTIY
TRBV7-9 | ASSGALTSGDYEQY
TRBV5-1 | ASSPGQGVTYGYT
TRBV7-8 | ASSRGRTGTVSSNQPQH
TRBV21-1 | ASSKGRLGPYNSPLH
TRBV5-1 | ASSAGFGMNTEAF
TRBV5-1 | ASSLQAGGPYNEQF
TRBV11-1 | ASSISTGELF
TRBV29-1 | SGVDTGGVNTEAF
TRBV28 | ASSLSTGLLYGYT
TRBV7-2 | ASSLRRGVLSTEAF
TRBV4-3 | ASSQRNYGYT
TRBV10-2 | ASTDPGTYSSYEQY
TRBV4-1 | ASSQREVAGQGGYT
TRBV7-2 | ASSADRGPGEQY
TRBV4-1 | ASSLVSGDLDTQY
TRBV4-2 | ASSQASGQGRLEAF
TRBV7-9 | ASSLRQTNYGYT
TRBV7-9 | ASSLLGPGADEQF
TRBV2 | ASGTGDGNQPQH
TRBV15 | ATSRGLGGTEAF
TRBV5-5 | ASRGDPSNQPQH
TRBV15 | ATSDTGHEQY